Listed below are T cell receptor beta chains from one sample, sequenced in a study of blood T cell repertoires in COVID-19. Generated by immunoSEQ multiplex PCR, the TCRdb table keeps only in-frame clones and is missing some. The profile covers under 75,000 clones, with about 83% appearing a single time and about 6.7% taken by the ten largest. Material for sequencing was peripheral blood. The receptor set was obtained from a human donor in a cohort sampled during active COVID-19. CDR3s include the opening cysteine and the closing phenylalanine or tryptophan. D genes are given only for firm matches. Only some rows state a clone size, as once, few, many or a class for expanded clones.

J: TRBJ2-7
D: TRBD1
V: TRBV2
size: NA
CDR3: CASRPGQGAPYEQYF
DNA: TGTGCCAGCAGGCCGGGACAGGGTGCTCCCTACGAGCAGTACTTC

J: TRBJ2-3
D: TRBD2
V: TRBV6-6
size: NA
CDR3: CASHEREGWNTQYF
DNA: TGTGCCAGCCACGAGCGGGAGGGTTGGAATACGCAGTATTTT

J: TRBJ2-1
D: NA
V: TRBV5-4
size: NA
CDR3: CASMGRGWNEQFF
DNA: TGTGCCAGCATGGGGCGGGGCTGGAATGAGCAGTTCTTC

J: TRBJ2-2
D: NA
V: TRBV9
size: NA
CDR3: CASSVVGGLRTGELFF
DNA: TGTGCCAGCAGCGTAGTCGGCGGGCTACGCACCGGGGAGCTGTTTTTT

J: TRBJ2-1
D: TRBD2
V: TRBV13
size: NA
CDR3: CASSRLAGYNEQFF
DNA: TGTGCCAGCAGCCGACTAGCGGGGTACAATGAGCAGTTCTTC

J: TRBJ2-2
D: NA
V: TRBV12-5
size: NA
CDR3: CASGFGLANTGELFF
DNA: TGTGCTAGTGGTTTCGGCCTAGCGAACACCGGGGAGCTGTTTTTT

J: TRBJ1-1
D: NA
V: TRBV6-5
size: NA
CDR3: CATSPRGAFEAFF
DNA: TGTGCCACCTCCCCCCGGGGGGCCTTTGAAGCTTTCTTT

J: TRBJ2-7
D: NA
V: TRBV7-9
size: few
CDR3: CASSPGAGQPRQYF
DNA: TGTGCCAGCAGCCCCGGGGCGGGACAGCCTAGGCAGTACTTC

J: TRBJ1-1
D: NA
V: TRBV7-8
size: NA
CDR3: CASSLLSWANTEAFF
DNA: TGTGCCAGCAGCCTATTATCATGGGCGAACACTGAAGCTTTCTTT

J: TRBJ2-1
D: TRBD2
V: TRBV9
size: NA
CDR3: CASSVDGRGTNNEQFF
DNA: TGTGCCAGCAGCGTAGATGGGCGGGGGACGAACAATGAGCAGTTCTTC

J: TRBJ1-1
D: NA
V: TRBV6-6
size: NA
CDR3: CASSYGGGNTEAFF
DNA: TGTGCCAGCAGTTATGGGGGAGGGAACACTGAAGCTTTCTTT

J: TRBJ2-5
D: TRBD1
V: TRBV6-5
size: NA
CDR3: CASSQNEGARETQYF
DNA: TGTGCCAGCAGTCAAAACGAGGGGGCGAGGGAGACCCAGTACTTC

J: TRBJ2-6
D: NA
V: TRBV5-8
size: NA
CDR3: CASSFTGANVLTF
DNA: TGTGCCAGCAGCTTCACAGGGGCCAACGTCCTGACTTTC

J: TRBJ2-3
D: TRBD1
V: TRBV11-2
size: once
CDR3: CASSLRQGWTDTQYF
DNA: TGTGCCAGCAGCTTGAGACAGGGTTGGACAGATACGCAGTATTTT

J: TRBJ2-5
D: TRBD2
V: TRBV18
size: NA
CDR3: CASSYQGLAGAGETQYF
DNA: TGTGCCAGCTCATACCAGGGACTAGCGGGAGCAGGAGAGACCCAGTACTTC

J: TRBJ1-2
D: TRBD1
V: TRBV10-2
size: NA
CDR3: CASSQPDRAHGYTF
DNA: TGCGCCAGCAGCCAGCCGGACAGGGCCCATGGCTACACCTTC

J: TRBJ2-3
D: NA
V: TRBV7-6
size: NA
CDR3: CASSLANGVAVHTQYF
DNA: TGTGCCAGCAGCTTAGCTAACGGCGTAGCAGTCCATACGCAGTATTTT

J: TRBJ2-1
D: NA
V: TRBV5-6
size: NA
CDR3: CASSLAQVGNEQFF
DNA: TGTGCCAGCAGCTTGGCACAGGTGGGCAATGAGCAGTTCTTC

J: TRBJ2-7
D: NA
V: TRBV20-1
size: NA
CDR3: CSASSNIKIGGEQYF
DNA: TGCAGTGCTAGTTCAAATATAAAAATAGGAGGCGAGCAGTACTTC

J: TRBJ2-5
D: TRBD1
V: TRBV18
size: once
CDR3: CASSPGQTQETQYF
DNA: TGTGCCAGCTCACCGGGACAGACCCAAGAGACCCAGTACTTC

J: TRBJ2-7
D: TRBD2
V: TRBV5-1
size: NA
CDR3: CASSLAGGRYEQYF
DNA: TGCGCCAGCAGCTTGGCGGGGGGACGCTACGAGCAGTACTTC

J: TRBJ2-3
D: TRBD1
V: TRBV5-1
size: NA
CDR3: CASSSQGDPDTQYF
DNA: TGCGCCAGCAGCTCACAGGGGGATCCAGATACGCAGTATTTT

J: TRBJ1-6
D: NA
V: TRBV19
size: NA
CDR3: CASTGVWNSPLHF
DNA: TGTGCCAGCACCGGGGTTTGGAATTCACCCCTCCACTTT

J: TRBJ2-2
D: TRBD1
V: TRBV5-1
size: NA
CDR3: CASSYGQAMGYTGELFF
DNA: TGCGCCAGCAGCTATGGACAGGCAATGGGTTACACCGGGGAGCTGTTTTTT

J: TRBJ1-1
D: TRBD1
V: TRBV7-9
size: few
CDR3: CASSWDRGMDTEAFF
DNA: TGTGCCAGCAGCTGGGACAGAGGAATGGACACTGAAGCTTTCTTT

J: TRBJ1-5
D: TRBD1
V: TRBV20-1
size: NA
CDR3: CSATDRAFSQPQHF
DNA: TGCAGTGCTACTGACAGGGCCTTTAGTCAGCCCCAGCATTTT

J: TRBJ2-7
D: NA
V: TRBV7-9
size: NA
CDR3: CASSLGASGSYEQYF
DNA: TGTGCCAGCAGCTTGGGGGCTAGCGGCTCCTACGAGCAGTACTTC

J: TRBJ1-5
D: NA
V: TRBV19
size: few
CDR3: CASSIDRGQPQHF
DNA: TGTGCCAGTAGTATAGATAGGGGGCAGCCCCAGCATTTT

J: TRBJ2-1
D: TRBD1
V: TRBV7-9
size: NA
CDR3: CASSRTGGAYNEQFF
DNA: TGTGCCAGCAGCCGAACAGGGGGCGCCTACAATGAGCAGTTCTTC

J: TRBJ1-5
D: NA
V: TRBV5-1
size: NA
CDR3: CASSPGQLGQPQHF
DNA: TGCGCCAGCAGCCCCGGACAGCTAGGTCAGCCCCAGCATTTT

J: TRBJ2-3
D: TRBD2
V: TRBV10-1
size: NA
CDR3: CASSDSLTSGADTQYF
DNA: TGCGCCAGCAGTGATTCCTTGACTAGCGGGGCAGATACGCAGTATTTT

J: TRBJ2-5
D: TRBD1
V: TRBV18
size: NA
CDR3: CASSPSGTGYQETQYF
DNA: TGTGCCAGCTCACCATCCGGGACAGGATACCAAGAGACCCAGTACTTC

J: TRBJ1-3
D: NA
V: TRBV6-5
size: NA
CDR3: CASNTDLHGNTIYF
DNA: TGTGCCAGCAACACAGATTTGCACGGAAACACCATATATTTT

J: TRBJ1-2
D: NA
V: TRBV19
size: NA
CDR3: CASSIRGTNYGYTF
DNA: TGTGCCAGTAGTATAAGGGGAACCAACTATGGCTACACCTTC

J: TRBJ1-1
D: NA
V: TRBV27
size: NA
CDR3: CASTSSGGTEAFF
DNA: TGTGCCAGCACTTCCTCGGGGGGCACTGAAGCTTTCTTT

J: TRBJ1-5
D: NA
V: TRBV5-6
size: NA
CDR3: CASSFRDQPQHF
DNA: TGTGCCAGCAGCTTCAGGGATCAGCCCCAGCATTTT

J: TRBJ2-4
D: NA
V: TRBV7-2
size: NA
CDR3: CASSRQAPAKNIQYF
DNA: TGTGCCAGCAGCCGTCAGGCGCCTGCCAAAAACATTCAGTACTTC

J: TRBJ2-7
D: NA
V: TRBV5-8
size: NA
CDR3: CASSTSTRSYEQYF
DNA: TGTGCCAGCAGCACGTCGACACGCTCCTACGAGCAGTACTTC

J: TRBJ2-5
D: NA
V: TRBV12-3/TRBV12-4
size: few
CDR3: CASSLNREETQYF
DNA: TGTGCCAGCAGTTTAAACAGAGAAGAGACCCAGTACTTC

J: TRBJ1-5
D: NA
V: TRBV2
size: NA
CDR3: CASSEQGNQPQHF
DNA: TGTGCCAGCAGTGAACAGGGGAATCAGCCCCAGCATTTT

J: TRBJ2-1
D: TRBD1
V: TRBV5-1
size: NA
CDR3: CASSWTGGNEQFF
DNA: TGCGCCAGCAGCTGGACAGGGGGGAATGAGCAGTTCTTC

J: TRBJ1-5
D: NA
V: TRBV5-1
size: NA
CDR3: CASSPGESNQPQHF
DNA: TGCGCCAGCAGCCCAGGGGAGAGCAATCAGCCCCAGCATTTT

J: TRBJ2-5
D: NA
V: TRBV2
size: NA
CDR3: CASSVGLPGAETQYF
DNA: TGTGCCAGCAGTGTAGGGCTCCCAGGGGCAGAGACCCAGTACTTC

J: TRBJ2-1
D: TRBD2
V: TRBV7-2
size: NA
CDR3: CASSAGLAGGLGSDQFF
DNA: TGTGCCAGCAGCGCGGGACTAGCGGGAGGCTTAGGATCTGATCAGTTCTTC

J: TRBJ2-7
D: TRBD2
V: TRBV10-2
size: few
CDR3: CASRLAGDYEQYF
DNA: TGCGCCAGCCGATTAGCGGGGGACTACGAGCAGTACTTC

J: TRBJ2-7
D: NA
V: TRBV5-1
size: NA
CDR3: CASSSSPGTYSSYEQYF
DNA: TGCGCCAGCAGCTCGTCCCCCGGGACTTACAGCTCCTACGAGCAGTACTTC

J: TRBJ2-2
D: NA
V: TRBV9
size: NA
CDR3: CASSVKRAENTGELFF
DNA: TGTGCCAGCAGCGTGAAGCGGGCAGAGAACACCGGGGAGCTGTTTTTT

J: TRBJ1-1
D: NA
V: TRBV18
size: NA
CDR3: CASSPNRMPMNTEAFF
DNA: TGTGCCAGCTCACCAAACAGGATGCCCATGAACACTGAAGCTTTCTTT

J: TRBJ1-2
D: TRBD1
V: TRBV10-3
size: NA
CDR3: CAISEGQGLANYGYTF
DNA: TGTGCCATCAGTGAGGGACAGGGGTTGGCTAACTATGGCTACACCTTC

J: TRBJ2-7
D: TRBD1
V: TRBV27
size: NA
CDR3: CASSPEPPGQGMYEQYF
DNA: TGTGCCAGCAGTCCAGAACCACCGGGACAGGGAATGTACGAGCAGTACTTC

J: TRBJ1-4
D: NA
V: TRBV6-2/TRBV6-3
size: NA
CDR3: CASSDSRVTNEKLFF
DNA: TGTGCCAGCAGCGACAGCCGTGTTACTAATGAAAAACTGTTTTTT

J: TRBJ2-5
D: TRBD2
V: TRBV5-6
size: NA
CDR3: CASSPGLAGVSETQYF
DNA: TGTGCCAGCAGCCCGGGACTAGCGGGAGTTTCTGAGACCCAGTACTTC

J: TRBJ2-3
D: NA
V: TRBV7-9
size: NA
CDR3: CASSWGSGSTDTQYF
DNA: TGTGCCAGCAGCTGGGGTAGCGGAAGCACAGATACGCAGTATTTT

J: TRBJ2-5
D: TRBD2
V: TRBV10-1
size: medium-sized
CDR3: CANSCSGRVQETQYF
DNA: TGCGCCAACTCATGTAGCGGGAGGGTTCAAGAGACCCAGTACTTC

J: TRBJ2-7
D: NA
V: TRBV7-9
size: NA
CDR3: CASSFRLALGDEQYF
DNA: TGTGCCAGCAGCTTTCGGCTCGCCCTCGGGGACGAGCAGTACTTC

J: TRBJ2-7
D: TRBD1
V: TRBV18
size: NA
CDR3: CASSPLWDRGSLYEQYF
DNA: TGTGCCAGCTCACCACTATGGGACAGGGGGTCTCTCTACGAGCAGTACTTC

J: TRBJ2-2
D: TRBD2
V: TRBV7-3
size: NA
CDR3: CASSKSGGRGGELFF
DNA: TGTGCCAGCAGCAAAAGCGGGGGAAGAGGAGGGGAGCTGTTTTTT